The 13 T cell receptor beta chains given below trace back to one sample, sequenced in a study of beta chain features in type 1 diabetes. Expressed TCRB transcripts were sequenced because the isolated RNA had all been reverse transcribed beforehand. Sequencing was performed with immunoSEQ multiplex PCR; in TCRdb, only in-frame clones are kept and a portion is missing. The sample has around 300,000 clones, around 7.3% seen once. The specimen was central memory CD4+ T cells from blood. The source of these receptors is a woman aged 18-29 years in good health.

This chain links TRBV5-1 with TRBJ2-2; no firm D call. CDR3 length equals 11 residues. The V gene's germline CDR1 is SGHRS and CDR2 YFSETQ. V lost 1 base, J lost 7 bases, and 2 bases lay in between. The chain's CDR3 is CASSLNGELFF. The CDR3 DNA reads as TGCGCCAGCAGCTTGAACGGGGAGCTGTTTTTT.

The gene calls are TRBV18 and TRBJ2-6; 8 nucleotides agree with TRBD1. Germline values: CDR1 KGHSH, CDR2 LQKENI. CDR3 length: 18 residues. With V trimmed by 1 base and J by 0 bases, 5 bases remained unmatched. CDR3 in DNA: TGTGCCAGCTCACCACAGGGACAGGCCAACTCTGGGGCCAACGTCCTGACTTTC. Its translation is CASSPQGQANSGANVLTF. Using reference TRBV18 and TRBJ2-6 for the parts outside the CDR3, the full variable domain is NAGVMQNPRHLVRRRGQEARLRCSPMKGHSHVYWYRQLPEEGLKFMVYLQKENIIDESGMPKERFSAEFPKEGPSILRIQQVVRGDSAAYFCASSPQGQANSGANVLTFGAGSRLTVL.

There are a few counts of this clone. The chain joins TRBV6-5 to TRBJ2-5; no firm D call. The CDR3 contains 13 residues. Trimming cost V 0 bases and J 1 base, with 3 bases left between them. CDR1 and CDR2 (germline): MNHEY, SVGAGI. The CDR3 region is CASSYSVQETQYF. The CDR3 region has the DNA TGTGCCAGCAGTTACTCGGTCCAAGAGACCCAGTACTTC.

This clone was picked up a small number of times. The chain employs TRBV18 and TRBJ2-5; D is uncertain. From germline, CDR1 is KGHSH and CDR2 LQKENI. V lost 2 bases to trimming and J lost 5 bases, with 12 bases between them. CDR3 size: 14 residues. In DNA, the CDR3 is TGTGCCAGCTCACCAGGAACCCCTGCTGAGACCCAGTACTTC. Encoded protein: CASSPGTPAETQYF. Full variable domain (rest looked up from reference TRBV18 and TRBJ2-5): NAGVMQNPRHLVRRRGQEARLRCSPMKGHSHVYWYRQLPEEGLKFMVYLQKENIIDESGMPKERFSAEFPKEGPSILRIQQVVRGDSAAYFCASSPGTPAETQYFGPGTRLLVL.

The chain links TRBV4-1 to TRBJ2-7, with D unclear. CDR3 length equals 13 residues. The germline CDR1 and CDR2 sequences are MGHRA and YSYEKL. V lost 1 base and J lost 2, with 6 bases in between. For the CDR3, the DNA is TGCGCCAGCAGCCAAGCGGTAACCTACGAGCAGTACTTC. Encoded protein: CASSQAVTYEQYF.

This sequence joins TRBV7-2 and TRBJ2-3, with D possibly matching TRBD2 (6 bases). CDR1 is SGHTA, CDR2 FQGNSA, per germline. The CDR3 totals 15 residues. V was trimmed by 2 bases and J by 6 bases, leaving 15 bases between them. The CDR3 spells CASSLQSGPGDTQYF. CDR3 bases: TGTGCCAGCAGCTTACAAAGCGGGCCAGGGGATACGCAGTATTTT.

V and J are TRBV4-2 and TRBJ2-3, with D tentatively TRBD1 or TRBD2 (6 bases each). Germline V gene lookup returns CDR1 LGHNA and CDR2 YNFKEQ. The CDR3 runs 15 residues. Deletions cut 1 base from V and 6 bases from J, with 14 bases between. CDR3 coding DNA: TGTGCCAGCAGCCAAGGACGGGGGCTAGGGGATACGCAGTATTTT. This translates into CASSQGRGLGDTQYF.

This clone was detected only a few times. Germline is not matched at one junction end, which may reflect a read error. The chain carries TRBV7-3 and TRBJ2-1, with D possibly being TRBD1 (6 bases). This CDR3 spans 13 amino acids. Germline CDR1 SGHTA, CDR2 FQGTGA. Written as DNA, the CDR3 is TGTGCCAGCAGCTTAGGGCAGGGACATGAGCAGCTCTTC. Its protein product is CASSLGQGHEQLF.

The sample holds a few counts of this clone. The chain uses TRBV7-2 and TRBJ1-1; D gene uncertain. Germline V gene sequence: CDR1 SGHTA, CDR2 FQGNSA. V lost 0 bases to trimming and J lost 10 bases, with 15 bases between them. CDR3 length: 14 amino acids. As DNA, the CDR3 is TGTGCCAGCAGCTTAGCGCGCGAGGTGGGAGTAGCTTTCTTT. Amino acids: CASSLAREVGVAFF.

This clone turned up a few times. The chain recombines TRBV25-1 with TRBJ1-6; TRBD1 agrees at 7 bases. This CDR3 has 12 amino acids. Per the germline V gene, CDR1 is MGHDK and CDR2 is SYGVNS. Trimming at V came to 5 bases and at J to 13 bases, leaving 5 bases not matched to a gene. The CDR3 DNA follows: TGTGCCAGCAGTAATCAGGGGGTGCCCCTCCACTTT. It encodes CASSNQGVPLHF.

This chain connects TRBV7-2 to TRBJ2-5; D is perhaps TRBD2 (6 bases). Looked up from germline, CDR1 is SGHTA and CDR2 is FQGNSA. V lost 5 bases and J 11 bases, leaving 21 bases between the germline ends. This CDR3 contains 14 residues. The CDR3 loop reads CASSTQGRPGEQYF. The CDR3 region has the DNA TGTGCCAGCAGCACCCAAGGACGTCCGGGAGAGCAGTACTTC.

This clone occurred many times. This chain uses TRBV28 with TRBJ2-1; unclear D gene. Between the trimmed V and J ends, which lost 8 bases and 0 bases, there was a span of 11 bases. Germline CDR1 MDHEN, CDR2 SYDVKM. The CDR3 spans 14 residues. The CDR3 region is CASSKGYSYNEQFF. CDR3 bases: TGTGCCAGCTCTAAGGGCTACTCCTACAATGAGCAGTTCTTC.

This clone was counted a few times. This chain joins TRBV7-9 and TRBJ1-2; the D is unclear. This CDR3 region has 13 residues. Trimming left V 11 bases short and J 5 bases short, with 18 bases between. The germline gives CDR1 SEHNR, CDR2 FQNEAQ (reference sequence). Here the CDR3 DNA reads TGTGCCGCGACCCGAGGCCGCGAATATGGCTACACCTTC. It is translated as CAATRGREYGYTF. Combining the CDR3 with reference TRBV7-9 and TRBJ1-2 gives the whole variable domain DTGVSQNPRHKITKRGQNVTFRCDPISEHNRLYWYRQTLGQGPEFLTYFQNEAQLEKSRLLSDRFSAERPKGSFSTLEIQRTEQGDSAMYLCAATRGREYGYTFGSGTRLTVV.